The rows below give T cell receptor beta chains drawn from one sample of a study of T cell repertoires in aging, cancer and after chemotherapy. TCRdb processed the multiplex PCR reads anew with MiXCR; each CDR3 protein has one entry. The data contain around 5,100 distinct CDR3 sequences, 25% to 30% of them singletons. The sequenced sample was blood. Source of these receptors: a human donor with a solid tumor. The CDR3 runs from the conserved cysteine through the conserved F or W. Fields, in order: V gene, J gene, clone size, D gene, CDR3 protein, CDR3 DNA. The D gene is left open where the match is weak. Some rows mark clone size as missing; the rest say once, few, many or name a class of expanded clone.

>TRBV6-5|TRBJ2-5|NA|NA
CASRSHSQETQYF
TGTGCCAGCAGATCGCACTCGCAAGAGACCCAGTACTTC
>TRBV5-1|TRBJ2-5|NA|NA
CASSSDLAGRETQYF
TGCGCCAGCAGCTCGGATCTTGCGGGGAGGGAGACCCAGTACTTC
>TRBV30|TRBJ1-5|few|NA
CAWSVGQAKQPQHF
TGTGCCTGGAGTGTAGGGCAGGCCAAACAGCCCCAGCATTTT
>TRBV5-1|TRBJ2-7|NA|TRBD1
CASSLGQQGALGYF
TGCGCCAGCAGCTTGGGTCAGCAGGGGGCGCTTGGGTACTTC
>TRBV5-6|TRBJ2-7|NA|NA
CASSWGTSDEQYF
TGTGCCAGCAGCTGGGGGACTTCGGACGAGCAGTACTTC
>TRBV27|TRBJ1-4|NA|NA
CASSVWWVNEKLFF
TGTGCCAGCAGTGTGTGGTGGGTAAATGAAAAACTGTTTTTT
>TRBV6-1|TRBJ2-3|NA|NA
CASSERVGATDTQYF
TGTGCCAGCAGTGAAAGGGTAGGGGCCACAGATACGCAGTATTTT
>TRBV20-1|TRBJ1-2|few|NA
CSARIISGTNYGYTF
TGCAGTGCTAGAATCATATCAGGGACCAACTATGGCTACACCTTC
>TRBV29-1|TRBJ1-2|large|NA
CSVVSRANYGYTF
TGCAGCGTTGTTAGCAGAGCTAACTATGGCTACACCTTC
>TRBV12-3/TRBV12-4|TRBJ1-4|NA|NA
CATKGGTNEKLFF
TGTGCCACCAAGGGGGGGACTAATGAAAAACTGTTTTTT
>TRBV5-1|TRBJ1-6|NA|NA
CASSLALPPNSPLHF
TGCGCCAGCAGCTTGGCCCTACCGCCTAATTCACCCCTCCACTTT
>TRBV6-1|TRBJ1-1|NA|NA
CASSEHTASTEAFF
TGTGCCAGCAGTGAACACACGGCGAGTACTGAAGCTTTCTTT
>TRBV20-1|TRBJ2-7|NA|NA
CSAYHPYEQYF
TGCAGTGCCTACCACCCCTACGAGCAGTACTTC
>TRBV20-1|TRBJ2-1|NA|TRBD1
CSAQTGTGLNEQFF
TGCAGTGCTCAAACCGGGACAGGGCTAAATGAGCAGTTCTTC
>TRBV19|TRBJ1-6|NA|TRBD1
CASRSLEGAKGSPLHF
TGTGCCAGTAGGAGCCTGGAGGGGGCGAAGGGGTCACCCCTCCACTTT
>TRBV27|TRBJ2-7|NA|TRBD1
CASSARTGIVYEQYF
TGTGCCAGCAGTGCCCGGACAGGCATAGTCTACGAGCAGTACTTC